These 25 T cell receptor beta chains came from one sample sequenced in a study of cytomegalovirus exposure and HLA in healthy donors. Researchers ran the PCR with 60 Vbeta and 13 Jbeta primers. Using immunoSEQ multiplex PCR, the repertoire was profiled, and TCRdb retains in-frame clones only, with some absent. The sample carries roughly 130,000 clones, about three quarters recorded once. Material: PBMCs. The receptors here all came from a woman in her thirties or forties in good health and CMV-seronegative.

About this clone: Germline is not matched at one junction end, which may reflect a read error. The J gene is TRBJ2-5, the V gene TRBV7-9; the D gene is possibly TRBD2 (6 bases). CDR1 and CDR2 (germline): SEHNR, FQNEAQ (reference sequence). The CDR3 loop spans 17 amino acids. The CDR3 spells CSSSLGAGTGVQETQYF. CDR3 DNA sequence: TGTTCCAGCAGCTTAGGTGCGGGGACGGGAGTTCAAGAGACCCAGTACTTC.

The sample holds a few counts of this clone. The CDR3, as DNA: TGCGCCAGCAGCCAAGAGCGCCGGGACAGGGGATACGAGCAGTACTTC. Residues: CASSQERRDRGYEQYF. The chain has TRBV4-1 and TRBJ2-7, with 10 bases matching TRBD1. The CDR3 consists of 16 residues. The germline gives CDR1 MGHRA, CDR2 YSYEKL. Unmatched junction bases numbered 6, after V lost 0 bases and J lost 4 bases.

This chain uses TRBV9 with TRBJ2-1; possible D gene TRBD1, 5 bases. V was pared by 2 bases and J by 6 bases, with 6 bases between. CDR1 is SGDLS and CDR2 is YYNGEE in the germline V gene. CDR3 length: 12 amino acids. The CDR3 nucleotides read TGTGCCAGCAGCGTGACAGTCAATGAGCAGTTCTTC. Its translation: CASSVTVNEQFF.

This chain uses TRBV12-5 with TRBJ1-1; D unresolved. The V and J ends lost 7 bases and 6 bases respectively, with 15 bases between them. The CDR3 spans 13 residues. Looked up from germline, CDR1 is LGHNT and CDR2 is FRNRAP. The CDR3 nucleotides are TGTGCTAGTGCCGAGGACGGCGGGGCTGAAGCTTTCTTT. Its protein is CASAEDGGAEAFF.

The V and J genes are TRBV6-6 and TRBJ1-2; TRBD1 is a possible D gene (6 bases). V lost 8 bases, J lost 0 bases, and 13 bases lay in between. The CDR3 covers 14 residues. Germline V gene lookup returns CDR1 MNHNY and CDR2 SVGAGI (reference sequence). The CDR3 sequence is CASSPQGSNYGYTF. DNA of the CDR3: TGTGCCAGCTCCCCCCAGGGGTCTAACTATGGCTACACCTTC.

The chain employs TRBV10-1 and TRBJ1-1, with D maybe TRBD1 (5 bases). This CDR3 has 17 residues. V was trimmed by 0 bases and J by 1 base, leaving 15 bases between them. The germline gives CDR1 WNHNN, CDR2 SYGVQD (reference sequence). CDR3 in amino acids: CASSESRGPAENTEAFF. DNA for the CDR3: TGCGCCAGCAGTGAGTCAAGGGGTCCAGCCGAGAACACTGAAGCTTTCTTT.

The rearrangement joins TRBV5-1 to TRBJ2-2; D is possibly TRBD1 (7 bases). V lost 2 bases and J lost 4, with 15 bases in between. Germline CDR1 is SGHRS and CDR2 is YFSETQ. CDR3 length equals 16 residues. The CDR3 protein is CASSFFPRGVTGELFF. Here the CDR3 DNA reads TGCGCCAGCAGCTTTTTTCCCAGGGGGGTCACCGGGGAGCTGTTTTTT.

The chain carries TRBV15 and TRBJ2-6; 10 nucleotides align to TRBD1. Germline CDR1 is LNHNV and CDR2 is YYDKDF (reference sequence). This CDR3 has 19 amino acids. Germline trimming cut 3 bases from V and 0 bases from J; bases unmatched to any gene: 8. CDR3 loop: CATSSQVGTGDSGANVLTF. Here the CDR3 DNA reads TGTGCCACCAGCAGCCAAGTAGGGACAGGGGACTCTGGGGCCAACGTCCTGACTTTC.

The chain uses TRBV13 and TRBJ1-6; D gene unclear. With 8 bases removed from V and 6 bases from J, the gap between germline ends came to 11 bases. Germline V gives CDR1 PRHDT, CDR2 FYEKMQ (reference sequence). This CDR3 has 13 amino acids. As DNA, the CDR3 is TGTGCCAGCCTCGGTCGGGGTAATTCACCCCTCCACTTT. This encodes CASLGRGNSPLHF.

The table lists this clone with a count of one. J is TRBJ2-3 and V is TRBV15; TRBD2 matches 7 bases. This CDR3 has 15 residues. J gave up 4 bases and V 5 bases, and 9 bases lay outside the gene matches. Per germline, CDR1 LNHNV and CDR2 YYDKDF (reference sequence). CDR3 nucleotides: TGTGCCACCAGCCCGAGCGGGGCTCGCGCAGATACGCAGTATTTT. It translates to CATSPSGARADTQYF.

The chain uses TRBV29-1 and TRBJ1-1; 10 bases map to TRBD1. The germline CDR1 and CDR2 sequences are SQVTM and ANQGSEA. The CDR3 has 12 amino acids. V gave up 8 bases and J gave up 4 bases; unmatched junction bases: 4. This CDR3 is CSTGQGVTEAFF. CDR3 bases: TGCAGCACTGGACAGGGGGTCACTGAAGCTTTCTTT.

The J gene is TRBJ1-2, the V gene TRBV29-1, with D hard to call. Trimming removed 1 base at V and 9 bases at J, with 12 bases between. The germline V gene encodes CDR1 SQVTM and CDR2 ANQGSEA. The CDR3 runs to 12 residues. The CDR3 DNA reads as TGCAGCGTTGAAGGTGGCATCCACCGCTACACCTTC. Encoded protein: CSVEGGIHRYTF.

The gene calls are TRBV6-1 and TRBJ2-7, with D tentatively TRBD1 (5 bases). The V and J ends lost 6 bases and 1 base respectively, with 13 bases between them. This CDR3 spans 14 amino acids. CDR1 and CDR2 from the germline V gene are MNHNS and SASEGT. The CDR3 DNA reads TGTGCCAGCAGGCTGACAGCTGAGTCCTACGAGCAGTACTTC. Translation gives CASRLTAESYEQYF.

V is TRBV6-1 and J is TRBJ2-2, with TRBD2 as a possible D gene (6 bases). Germline assignment: CDR1 MNHNS and CDR2 SASEGT. Trimming left V 3 bases short and J 6 bases short, with 11 bases between. The length of the CDR3 is 14 residues. CDR3 in DNA: TGTGCCAGCAGTGAGACTAGTTACCCCGGGGAGCTGTTTTTT. Protein sequence: CASSETSYPGELFF.

The CDR3 protein is CASSELEEVREQYV. The DNA for the CDR3 is TGTGCCAGCAGTGAACTCGAGGAAGTACGGGAGCAGTACGTC. V is TRBV6-1 and J is TRBJ2-7; no clear D gene. Germline values: CDR1 MNHNS, CDR2 SASEGT. The CDR3 is made up of 14 amino acids. V was trimmed by 2 bases and J by 7 bases, leaving 15 bases between them.

The CDR3 loop is CASSPSTDTQYF. The CDR3 DNA reads as TGTGCCAGCTCACCCTCCACAGATACGCAGTATTTT. This rearrangement joins TRBV18 to TRBJ2-3, with D hard to call. In germline, CDR1 is KGHSH, CDR2 LQKENI. The CDR3 has 12 residues. V was trimmed by 3 bases and J by 2 bases, leaving 3 bases between them.

This chain links TRBV14 with TRBJ2-5; 8 nucleotides match TRBD1. Germline V gene sequence: CDR1 SGHDN, CDR2 FVKESK. V was clipped by 5 bases and J by 5 bases; unmatched bases: 13. The CDR3 covers 16 residues. CDR3 in amino acids: CASSNDHSRGLETQYF. DNA of the CDR3: TGTGCCAGCAGCAATGATCACAGCAGGGGGCTTGAGACCCAGTACTTC.

This chain uses TRBV9 with TRBJ2-5, with TRBD2 matching over 7 bases. V lost 4 bases and J lost 5; bases outside the gene matches: 11. The CDR3 consists of 15 residues. Germline V CDR1 and CDR2: SGDLS, YYNGEE. CDR3 protein: CASSPAGQVGETQYF. CDR3 sequence (DNA): TGTGCCAGCAGCCCAGCGGGGCAAGTAGGGGAGACCCAGTACTTC. Complete variable domain (other parts from reference TRBV9 and TRBJ2-5): DSGVTQTPKHLITATGQRVTLRCSPRSGDLSVYWYQQSLDQGLQFLIQYYNGEERAKGNILERFSAQQFPDLHSELNLSSLELGDSALYFCASSPAGQVGETQYFGPGTRLLVL.

The chain joins TRBV7-2 to TRBJ1-1; D unclear. V lost 2 bases to trimming and J lost 2 bases, with 18 bases between them. This CDR3 contains 17 residues. Per germline, CDR1 SGHTA and CDR2 FQGNSA. CDR3 DNA: TGTGCCAGCAGCTTACCTAGACTTGAACCCCAAAACACTGAAGCTTTCTTT. Translation gives CASSLPRLEPQNTEAFF.

The CDR3 nucleotides are TGTGCCAGCAGTGAAGGGGCAGGGCGCCACTACGAGCAGTACTTC. Translated: CASSEGAGRHYEQYF. The rearrangement links TRBV6-1 to TRBJ2-5; D is perhaps TRBD1 (5 bases). The last part of the DNA fits TRBJ2-7 better; the J call may be wrong. CDR1 and CDR2 from the germline V gene are MNHNS and SASEGT. The CDR3 extends over 15 amino acids.

This clone was counted once. CDR3: CARRTSGANEQFF. In DNA form, the CDR3 reads TGCGCCAGAAGGACTAGCGGGGCTAATGAGCAGTTCTTC. This chain links TRBV10-2 with TRBJ2-1, with 12 bases identical to TRBD2. Per the germline V gene, CDR1 is WSHSY and CDR2 is SAAADI. With V trimmed by 9 bases and J by 7 bases, 4 bases remained unmatched. The length of the CDR3 is 13 residues.

The gene calls are TRBV2 and TRBJ1-1; TRBD1 aligns across 7 bases. The germline V gene has CDR1 SNHLY and CDR2 FYNNEI. This CDR3 contains 14 residues. Unmatched junction bases numbered 7, after V lost 6 bases and J lost 3 bases. The CDR3 loop reads CASRQGQRYTEAFF. The CDR3 DNA reads TGTGCCAGCAGGCAGGGACAGCGTTACACTGAAGCTTTCTTT. Full variable domain (outside the CDR3, taken from reference TRBV2 and TRBJ1-1): EPEVTQTPSHQVTQMGQEVILRCVPISNHLYFYWYRQILGQKVEFLVSFYNNEISEKSEIFDDQFSVERPDGSNFTLKIRSTKLEDSAMYFCASRQGQRYTEAFFGQGTRLTVV.

This clone was detected only a few times. The CDR3 here is CASSFNGVYGYTF. CDR3 DNA sequence: TGCGCCAGCAGCTTCAACGGAGTCTATGGCTACACCTTC. This sequence joins TRBV5-1 and TRBJ1-2; D is uncertain. Germline CDR1 reads SGHRS; CDR2 reads YFSETQ. V was shortened by 2 bases and J by 4 bases, with 9 bases between the two germline ends. CDR3 length: 13 amino acids.

V is TRBV23-1 and J is TRBJ1-2; TRBD1 matches at 7 bases. TRBV23-1 belongs to the ORF category, with a function that is uncertain. The V gene end was trimmed by 1 base and the J gene end by 4 bases; junction bases not matched to a gene: 15. The CDR3 contains 18 residues. CDR3 DNA: TGCGCCAGCAGTCAATGGGACAGAGGAGAAGGATCGAGCTATGGCTACACCTTC. Translated, it gives CASSQWDRGEGSSYGYTF.

This clone was detected many times. The sample contains more than one DNA sequence encoding this CDR3. The J gene is TRBJ2-1, the V gene TRBV29-1; D perhaps matches TRBD1 (5 bases). CDR3 length: 12 residues. The germline CDR1 and CDR2 sequences are SQVTM and ANQGSEA. Trimming took off 6 bases at V and 5 bases at J, with 11 bases between the two ends. CDR3 sequence (DNA): TGCAGCGTCATAGACAGTGACAATGAGCAGTTCTTC. As protein: CSVIDSDNEQFF.